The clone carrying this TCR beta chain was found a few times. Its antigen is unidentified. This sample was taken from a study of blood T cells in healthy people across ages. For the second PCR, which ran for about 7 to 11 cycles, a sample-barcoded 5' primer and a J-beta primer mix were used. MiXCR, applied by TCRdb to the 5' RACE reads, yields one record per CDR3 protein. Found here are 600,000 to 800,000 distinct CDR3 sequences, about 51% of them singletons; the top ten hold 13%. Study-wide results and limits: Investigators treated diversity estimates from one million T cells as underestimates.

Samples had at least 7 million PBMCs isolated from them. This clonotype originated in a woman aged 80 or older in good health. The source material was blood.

The CDR3, as DNA: TGTGCCAGCAGCTTAGAAGTTTGGACGGCCAAAGGGGGGCAGTTCTTC. This codes for CASSLEVWTAKGGQFF. The J gene is TRBJ2-1, the V gene TRBV7-9, with a weak D call TRBD1 (6 bases). The ends were cut back, 1 base at V and 12 bases at J, with 22 bases in the middle. The CDR3 loop spans 16 amino acids. Germline V gives CDR1 SEHNR, CDR2 FQNEAQ (reference sequence).